This TCR beta chain was observed in a study of blood T cell repertoires in COVID-19. Study context: Sites in the United States, Italy and Spain provided acute and convalescent COVID-19 samples.

The CDR3 consists of 15 residues. The J segment lost 7 bases and the V segment lost 5 bases, leaving 7 bases of the junction unmatched. The germline V gene encodes CDR1 LNHDA and CDR2 SQIVND (reference sequence). This table comes from immunoSEQ multiplex PCR, and its TCRdb copy is limited to in-frame clones, with some not included. The table lists roughly 80,000 clones, nearly 85% of them singletons, with 25% to 35% in the top ten. This sequence originates from a woman of 80 years or more with acute or convalescent COVID-19. The rearrangement uses TRBV19 and TRBJ2-7, with 14 positions matching TRBD2. Sequences were obtained from peripheral blood. The CDR3 DNA is TGTGCCAGTAGTCCCGGGACTAGCGGGAGTCGAGAGCAGTACTTC. Protein: CASSPGTSGSREQYF.